The clone carrying this TCR beta chain was seen at least ten times. In TCRdb, the 5' RACE reads were re-called with MiXCR into one record per CDR3 protein. Here the sample spans under 600,000 distinct CDR3 sequences, less than 25% being singletons. This sample was taken from a study of T-cell memory formation after mild COVID-19. J gave up 3 bases and V 5 bases, and 3 bases lay outside the gene matches. There are 13 residues in the CDR3. This TCR was recovered from an adult woman who had mild COVID-19 (a few samples of this study predate the infection). Cell type and time point are not known. Input material: PBMCs or a T cell subset sorted from them (not recorded which). This chain connects TRBV12-3 or TRBV12-4 to TRBJ2-7; 8 bases map to TRBD1. Here the CDR3 reads CASSHGQGYEQYF. The CDR3 DNA reads TGTGCCAGCAGTCATGGACAGGGCTACGAGCAGTACTTC.